The 25 T cell receptor beta chains reported below all come from one sample, sequenced in a study of T cell clones after liver transplantation. Produced via immunoSEQ multiplex PCR; TCRdb's table is partial and in-frame only. The sample yields some 7,900 clones, roughly 80% seen once. The specimen was CD8+ T cells from blood, collected before liver transplant. The receptors here all came from a human donor who received a liver transplant.

The genes are TRBV7-8 and TRBJ2-1; 16 positions agree with TRBD2. The CDR3 length is 17 residues. J lost 7 bases, V lost 8 bases, and 11 bases had no gene match. CDR1 is SGHVS and CDR2 is FQNEAQ in the germline V gene. In nucleotides, the CDR3 is TGTGCCAGCGGATACAGAGGGACTAGCGGGGGGGCGAATGAGCAGTTCTTC. Translation gives CASGYRGTSGGANEQFF.

The chain joins TRBV27 to TRBJ1-3; D unclear. Germline V gene sequence: CDR1 MNHEY, CDR2 SMNVEV (reference sequence). Trimming removed 2 bases at V and 4 bases at J, with 21 bases between. The CDR3 has 18 amino acids. The CDR3 sequence is CASSLIGEGFPSGNTIYF. CDR3 bases: TGTGCCAGCAGTTTAATCGGAGAGGGTTTTCCTTCCGGAAACACCATATATTTT.

The chain is built from TRBV19 and TRBJ2-7; D is unresolved. This CDR3 has 14 amino acids. V was shortened by 1 base and J by 4 bases, with 11 bases between the two germline ends. CDR1 and CDR2 from the germline V gene are LNHDA and SQIVND (reference sequence). The CDR3 DNA reads TGTGCCAGTAGTATAGGAGGCGGTACTTACGAGCAGTACTTC. Its protein is CASSIGGGTYEQYF.

V gene TRBV29-1 combines with J gene TRBJ1-1; D possibly corresponds to TRBD1 (5 bases). Germline CDR1 is SQVTM and CDR2 is ANQGSEA. V was trimmed by 4 bases and J by 0 bases, leaving 21 bases between them. The CDR3 runs 17 residues. Here the CDR3 reads CSVAPQTAGQLNTEAFF. In DNA, the CDR3 is TGCAGCGTTGCCCCCCAGACAGCAGGTCAACTGAACACTGAAGCTTTCTTT.

This chain uses TRBV7-9 with TRBJ2-7; 9 nucleotides line up with TRBD1. In germline, CDR1 is SEHNR, CDR2 FQNEAQ (reference sequence). V dropped 5 bases and J dropped 5; count of bases not matched to a gene: 10. The CDR3 is 15 amino acids. The CDR3 is CASSPRTGEGNEQYF. The DNA for the CDR3 is TGTGCCAGCAGCCCCAGGACAGGGGAAGGGAACGAGCAGTACTTC.

The chain joins TRBV6-5 to TRBJ1-1; the D gene is possibly TRBD1 (6 bases). V lost 5 bases to trimming and J lost 1 base, with 14 bases between them. This CDR3 is built from 15 residues. Germline V gives CDR1 MNHEY, CDR2 SVGAGI. The chain's CDR3 is CASSTEQGGNTEAFF. DNA for the CDR3: TGTGCCAGCAGTACTGAACAGGGTGGGAACACTGAAGCTTTCTTT.

This chain connects TRBV5-1 to TRBJ2-7; 7 bases are shared with TRBD1. Germline assignment: CDR1 SGHRS and CDR2 YFSETQ. The J segment lost 4 bases and the V segment lost 4 bases, leaving 5 bases of the junction unmatched. The CDR3 is made up of 13 amino acids. DNA for the CDR3: TGCGCCAGCAGCACCGACAGGGCTTACGAGCAGTACTTC. Amino acids: CASSTDRAYEQYF.

The chain combines TRBV2 with TRBJ2-5, with 9 bases matching TRBD1. Germline-derived CDR1 and CDR2 are SNHLY and FYNNEI. CDR3 length: 15 residues. J was trimmed by 2 bases and V by 10 bases; bases with no gene match: 11. CDR3 in amino acids: CATPVRGQGQETQYF. In nucleotides, the CDR3 is TGTGCCACCCCAGTGAGGGGACAGGGACAAGAGACCCAGTACTTC.

The CDR3 loop reads CASSPTGFYEQYF. The DNA for the CDR3 is TGTGCCAGCAGCCCGACAGGATTTTACGAGCAGTACTTC. V gene TRBV7-9 combines with J gene TRBJ2-7, with TRBD1 as a possible D gene (6 bases). This CDR3 is 13 amino acids long. CDR1 is SEHNR and CDR2 is FQNEAQ in the germline V gene (reference sequence). V was shortened by 5 bases and J by 4 bases, with 12 bases between the two germline ends. Filled out from reference TRBV7-9 and TRBJ2-7, the complete variable domain reads DTGVSQNPRHKITKRGQNVTFRCDPISEHNRLYWYRQTLGQGPEFLTYFQNEAQLEKSRLLSDRFSAERPKGSFSTLEIQRTEQGDSAMYLCASSPTGFYEQYFGPGTRLTVT.

The chain carries TRBV6-5 and TRBJ2-7, with TRBD2 as a possible D gene (5 bases). V lost 2 bases, J lost 2 bases, and 13 bases lay in between. The CDR3 is 15 amino acids. CDR1 is MNHEY, CDR2 SVGAGI, per germline. DNA for the CDR3: TGTGCCAGCAGTTACCGGGGTCCCGAAACCTACGAGCAGTACTTC. It codes for CASSYRGPETYEQYF.

V gene TRBV7-8 combines with J gene TRBJ2-3; no firm D call. Germline CDR1 reads SGHVS; CDR2 reads FQNEAQ. V was cut by 4 bases and J by 5 bases, with 10 bases left in between. The CDR3 runs to 13 residues. The CDR3 here is CASSSSLGDTQYF. CDR3 in DNA: TGTGCCAGCAGCTCGTCGCTAGGAGATACGCAGTATTTT. Full variable domain (remainder filled in from reference TRBV7-8 and TRBJ2-3): GAGVSQSPRYKVAKRGQDVALRCDPISGHVSLFWYQQALGQGPEFLTYFQNEAQLDKSGLPSDRFFAERPEGSVSTLKIQRTQQEDSAVYLCASSSSLGDTQYFGPGTRLTVL.

The chain couples TRBV14 to TRBJ2-7, with D perhaps TRBD1 (5 bases). Trimming stripped 5 bases from V and 9 bases from J, with 20 bases between. This CDR3 has 14 amino acids. From germline, CDR1 is SGHDN and CDR2 FVKESK. Here the CDR3 DNA reads TGTGCCAGCAGCTCCAGGGAAAAGCGAAAAGGGCAGTACTTC. Translating it yields CASSSREKRKGQYF.

This chain links TRBV2 with TRBJ2-7; 7 nucleotides agree with TRBD1. CDR1 and CDR2 (germline): SNHLY, FYNNEI. V gave up 10 bases and J gave up 1 base; unmatched junction bases: 4. The CDR3 is 12 residues long. The CDR3 region is CATGTVSYEQYF. In nucleotides, the CDR3 is TGTGCCACAGGGACAGTTTCCTACGAGCAGTACTTC.

The table lists this clone with a count of one. The rearrangement uses TRBV6-5 and TRBJ2-2; D remains ambiguous. The length of the CDR3 is 15 residues. V was pared by 4 bases and J by 4 bases, with 13 bases between. The germline CDR1 and CDR2 sequences are MNHEY and SVGAGI. CDR3 in amino acids: CASSFIQTTTGELFF. CDR3 in DNA: TGTGCCAGCAGTTTCATACAGACGACCACCGGGGAGCTGTTTTTT.

The chain employs TRBV2 and TRBJ1-2; TRBD1 is a possible D gene (6 bases). Germline V lookup: CDR1 SNHLY, CDR2 FYNNEI. The CDR3 runs to 14 residues. V lost 2 bases to trimming and J lost 2 bases, with 9 bases between them. The CDR3 sequence: CASSEYRVNYGYTF. DNA for the CDR3: TGTGCCAGCAGTGAATACAGGGTGAACTATGGCTACACCTTC.

The rearrangement links TRBV7-9 to TRBJ2-2; 10 bases fit TRBD1. Trimming cost V 4 bases and J 7 bases; bases outside gene matches: 6. From germline, CDR1 is SEHNR and CDR2 FQNEAQ (reference sequence). The CDR3 loop spans 15 amino acids. CDR3 in DNA: TGTGCCAGCAGCTCAGGACAGGGGGATTTCGGGGAGCTGTTTTTT. Encoded protein: CASSSGQGDFGELFF.

This clone was detected only a few times. This chain's CDR3 is CASSLEGSNTEAFF. The CDR3 bases are TGTGCCAGCAGCTTGGAGGGGTCAAACACTGAAGCTTTCTTT. This chain links TRBV5-6 with TRBJ1-1; D might be TRBD1 (5 bases). The CDR3 runs to 14 residues. Trimming cost V 0 bases and J 2 bases, with 8 bases left between them. Germline lookup yields CDR1 SGHDT and CDR2 YYEEEE.

CDR3 nucleotide sequence: TGTGCCAGTATGGGACAGGGTTTAGGTGCTTTCTTT. Amino acids: CASMGQGLGAFF. V is TRBV19 and J is TRBJ1-1, with TRBD1 matching 9 bases. Trimming removed 7 bases from V and 11 bases from J; junction bases left unmatched: 8. The V gene's germline CDR1 is LNHDA and CDR2 SQIVND (reference sequence). This CDR3 spans 12 amino acids.

The chain links TRBV7-6 to TRBJ2-3; possibly TRBD2 for D (6 bases). In germline, CDR1 is SGHVS, CDR2 FNYEAQ. The V and J ends lost 5 bases and 3 bases respectively, with 21 bases between them. This CDR3 is 17 amino acids long. The CDR3 is CASSPFGGTGRTDTQYF. CDR3 DNA: TGTGCCAGCAGCCCCTTCGGAGGGACGGGCAGAACAGATACGCAGTATTTT. Drawing the rest from reference TRBV7-6 and TRBJ2-3, the complete variable domain is GAGVSQSPRYKVTKRGQDVALRCDPISGHVSLYWYRQALGQGPEFLTYFNYEAQQDKSGLPNDRFSAERPEGSISTLTIQRTEQRDSAMYRCASSPFGGTGRTDTQYFGPGTRLTVL.

The CDR3 nucleotides are TGTGCCAGCAGTGACGACGGTGACAGGGGGAGTTCACCCCTCCACTTT. Translated, it gives CASSDDGDRGSSPLHF. This sequence joins TRBV6-4 and TRBJ1-6; 9 bases agree with TRBD1. Unmatched junction bases numbered 8, after V lost 2 bases and J lost 9 bases. Germline CDR1 reads MRHNA; CDR2 reads SNTAGT. CDR3 size: 16 residues.

The chain employs TRBV28 and TRBJ1-1, with 7 nucleotides matching TRBD1. Trimming at V came to 11 bases and at J to 0 bases, leaving 15 bases not matched to a gene. The CDR3 has 16 residues. CDR1 and CDR2 from the germline V gene are MDHEN and SYDVKM. The CDR3 nucleotides read TGTGCCGGAAGAAAGGGGACAGATGTTATGAACACTGAAGCTTTCTTT. Protein: CAGRKGTDVMNTEAFF.

The rearrangement links TRBV21-1 to TRBJ1-1. TRBV21-1 is assigned pseudogene status. The CDR3 has 13 amino acids. CDR3 coding DNA: TGTGCCAGCAGCAAAGCCGGGGACACTGAAGCTTTCTTT. Its translation is CASSKAGDTEAFF.

This chain uses TRBV4-1 with TRBJ2-7, with TRBD2 matching 9 bases. The CDR3 totals 14 residues. V dropped 0 bases and J dropped 3; count of bases not matched to a gene: 0. Germline-derived CDR1 and CDR2 are MGHRA and YSYEKL. The CDR3 DNA is TGCGCCAGCAGCCAAGATAGCGGGAGCTACGAGCAGTACTTC. Protein: CASSQDSGSYEQYF.

The chain links TRBV19 to TRBJ2-7; tentative D call: TRBD1 (6 bases). V was cut by 3 bases and J by 2 bases, with 11 bases left in between. The CDR3 extends over 14 amino acids. The germline gives CDR1 LNHDA, CDR2 SQIVND (reference sequence). The CDR3 reads CASSIGSGAYEQYF. As DNA, the CDR3 is TGTGCCAGTAGTATTGGGTCAGGGGCCTACGAGCAGTACTTC.

The chain recombines TRBV16 with TRBJ2-3; 8 bases fit TRBD2. The CDR3 runs to 16 residues. CDR1 and CDR2 (germline): KGHSY, FQNENV. The V segment lost 3 bases and the J segment 0 bases; nucleotides outside the gene matches: 5. The chain's CDR3 is CASSQPLAASTDTQYF. CDR3 in DNA: TGTGCCAGCAGCCAGCCACTAGCGGCTAGCACAGATACGCAGTATTTT.